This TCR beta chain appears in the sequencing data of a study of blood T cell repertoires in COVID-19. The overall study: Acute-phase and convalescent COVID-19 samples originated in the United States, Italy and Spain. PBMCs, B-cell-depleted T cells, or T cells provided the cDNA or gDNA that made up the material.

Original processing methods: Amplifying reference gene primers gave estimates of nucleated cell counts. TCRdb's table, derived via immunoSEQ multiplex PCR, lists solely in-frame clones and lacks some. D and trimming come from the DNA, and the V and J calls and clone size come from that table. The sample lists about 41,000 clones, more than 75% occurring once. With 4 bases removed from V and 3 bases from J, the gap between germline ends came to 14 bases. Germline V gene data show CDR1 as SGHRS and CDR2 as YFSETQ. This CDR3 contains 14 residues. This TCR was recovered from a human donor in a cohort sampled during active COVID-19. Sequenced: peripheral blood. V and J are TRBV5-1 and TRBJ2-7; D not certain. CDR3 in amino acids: CASSMGFTSYEQYF. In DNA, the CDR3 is TGCGCCAGCAGCATGGGGTTTACAAGCTACGAGCAGTACTTC.